The rows below give T cell receptor beta chains drawn from one sample of a study of T-cell memory formation after mild COVID-19. TCRdb analysed the 5' RACE reads with MiXCR anew, one entry per CDR3 protein. The data contain 250,000 to 350,000 distinct CDR3 sequences, about 15% of them singletons. Sequencing used PBMCs or a T cell subset sorted from them (not recorded which). Receptor source: a man younger than 35 who had mild COVID-19 (a few samples of this study predate the infection). Cell type and time point are not known. The CDR3 runs from the conserved cysteine through the conserved F or W. D genes are given only for firm matches. Expanded clones are given a class, and other clones once, few, many or no size at all.

D | J | V | size | CDR3 | DNA
TRBD1 | TRBJ1-6 | TRBV4-3 | few | CASSLMTGGSLHF | TGCGCCAGCAGCCTCATGACAGGGGGGTCCCTCCACTTT
NA | TRBJ1-2 | TRBV28 | NA | CASQQDYGYTF | TGTGCCAGCCAACAGGACTATGGCTACACCTTC
NA | TRBJ1-5 | TRBV4-1 | NA | CASSPRDIESNQPQHF | TGCGCCAGCAGCCCCCGAGACATAGAAAGCAATCAGCCCCAGCATTTT
NA | TRBJ1-5 | TRBV5-1 | many | CASSLGAGVGQPQHF | TGCGCCAGCAGCTTAGGAGCAGGGGTTGGTCAGCCCCAGCATTTT
NA | TRBJ2-3 | TRBV15 | NA | CATSIGQTKQYF | TGTGCCACCAGCATAGGACAGACGAAGCAGTATTTT
TRBD1 | TRBJ1-1 | TRBV5-1 | few | CASSLSGTGGTEAFF | TGCGCCAGCAGCTTATCCGGGACAGGGGGCACTGAAGCTTTCTTT
NA | TRBJ2-1 | TRBV7-9 | NA | CASSLWLAGTYNEQFF | TGTGCCAGCAGCTTATGGCTAGCCGGGACCTACAATGAGCAGTTCTTC
TRBD1 | TRBJ2-5 | TRBV7-3 | few | CASSLLGGAETQYF | TGTGCCAGCAGCTTATTAGGGGGCGCGGAGACCCAGTACTTC
TRBD2 | TRBJ2-2 | TRBV7-3 | NA | CASSVGLAGTGELFF | TGTGCCAGCAGCGTCGGACTAGCGGGGACCGGGGAGCTGTTTTTT
TRBD1 | TRBJ1-2 | TRBV6-5 | NA | CASSSRRTGGLNGYTF | TGTGCCAGCAGTTCCCGGCGCACAGGGGGCCTTAATGGCTACACCTTC
NA | TRBJ1-1 | TRBV6-6 | few | CASGNSGKGTEAFF | TGTGCCAGCGGAAACTCGGGGAAGGGCACTGAAGCTTTCTTT
TRBD2 | TRBJ2-3 | TRBV29-1 | few | CSVDLSGGATDTQYF | TGCAGCGTGGACCTTAGCGGGGGGGCAACAGATACGCAGTATTTT
NA | TRBJ2-5 | TRBV7-7 | NA | CASSPLGGLVGETQYF | TGTGCCAGCAGCCCCCTAGGGGGATTAGTTGGAGAGACCCAGTACTTC
NA | TRBJ1-2 | TRBV9 | NA | CASSARPGLGPHGYTF | TGTGCCAGCAGCGCCCGACCGGGACTGGGACCCCATGGCTACACCTTC
TRBD1 | TRBJ2-6 | TRBV12-3/TRBV12-4 | few | CASSLGTGKGSGANVLTF | TGTGCCAGCAGTTTAGGGACAGGGAAAGGCTCTGGGGCCAACGTCCTGACTTTC
NA | TRBJ1-6 | TRBV7-9 | NA | CASSPGGSVGSSPLHF | TGTGCCAGCAGCCCCGGTGGGTCCGTCGGTAGTTCACCCCTCCACTTT
NA | TRBJ1-2 | TRBV5-5 | NA | CASSLWGAQSYGYTF | TGTGCCAGCAGCTTGTGGGGGGCGCAGAGCTATGGCTACACCTTC
TRBD1 | TRBJ2-7 | TRBV15 | few | CATRDSNYEQYF | TGTGCCACCCGGGACAGCAACTACGAGCAGTACTTC
NA | TRBJ1-2 | TRBV11-2 | NA | CASSASGGAPNYGYTF | TGTGCCAGCAGCGCCAGCGGCGGGGCCCCTAACTATGGCTACACCTTC
NA | TRBJ1-3 | TRBV7-9 | few | CASSLGGGGNTIYF | TGTGCCAGCAGCTTGGGAGGTGGTGGAAACACCATATATTTT
NA | TRBJ2-5 | TRBV5-1 | few | CASSIGGETQYF | TGCGCCAGCAGCATTGGGGGAGAGACCCAGTACTTC
NA | TRBJ1-1 | TRBV7-3 | NA | CASSLQGENTEAFF | TGTGCCAGCAGCTTACAGGGAGAGAACACTGAAGCTTTCTTT
NA | TRBJ1-2 | TRBV2 | few | CASSGLANYGYTF | TGTGCCAGCAGCGGACTAGCTAACTATGGCTACACCTTC
NA | TRBJ2-6 | TRBV4-3 | many | CASSQAGWGGLAGANVLTF | TGCGCCAGCAGCCAAGCTGGGTGGGGGGGCTTGGCTGGGGCCAACGTCCTGACTTTC